This T cell receptor (beta chain) originates from a study of tumor and adjacent non-tumor tissue in lung cancer listed by TCRdb under 2018. Background on the whole study: Of the cohort, roughly 12 patients had adenocarcinoma, 2 had squamous cell carcinoma and 1 had small cell lung cancer. Ages among the roughly 15 patients ranged from about 31 to 80 years, there were approximately 10 men and 5 women, and disease was at TNM stage I to III. In total, sequencing yielded over 95 million productive TCRbeta reads, which works out to an average of roughly 4.2 million reads per sample. Using bulk TCRbeta repertoires from some 15 lung cancer patients, the study set lung tumor tissue side by side with matched distant non-tumor lung tissue. For each patient, one tumor sample and one normal lung sample were taken, giving about 29 paired specimens that underwent TCRbeta CDR3 sequencing. Study-level results and caveats: Tumor tissue showed significantly higher TCR diversity (inverse Simpson) than normal lung tissue, at 431.37 vs 166.20 (P = 0.0075, Mann-Whitney U test). Peripheral blood was not sequenced, so blood TCRbeta repertoires were not examined in the lung cancer patients of the study. Neither the sequencing platform nor unique molecular identifiers are mentioned in the methods. Younger patients had significantly higher TCR diversity, and higher tumor TCR diversity was associated with shorter overall and disease-free survival. The top 100 clones made up a significantly larger cumulative share of the repertoire in normal lung than in tumor tissue. With only roughly 16 patients in the cohort, the authors noted that larger samples and more detailed clinical data are needed.

This clonotype was seen once. The antigen it recognizes is unknown. An end of the junction differs from the germline gene, which may be a read error. Library preparation employed multiplex PCR. TCRdb records Illumina HiSeq 2500 as the sequencer. TCRbeta libraries were constructed through three rounds of nested PCR with primers (Table S4) according to protocols modified from ARM-PCR. Before sequencing, PCR products of 200-500 bp were cut from the gel and purified using the QIAquick gel extraction kit. The paper's data handling went like this. Trimmomatic was used to clean the reads, FLASH merged the cleaned reads into complete CDR3 sequences, and MiTCR assigned the sequences to V(D)J germline segments. Clonal diversity was calculated as the inverse Simpson's index using VDJtools. In-frame sequences without a premature stop codon were defined as productive reads. TCRdb reprocessing: public reads trimmed at Q25 with fastp, clones called with MiXCR, in-frame beta chains kept. Each CDR3 protein gets just one entry, which takes the most common genes and DNA from the rows behind it. What appears here as the V and J calls and clone size reflects TCRdb's work, not the paper's. This sample lists under 95,000 distinct CDR3 sequences; roughly 80% were detected once. In total, the top ten clones hold around half of the sample.

Reading from cysteine to phenylalanine, the CDR3 counts 16 amino acids. CDR3 DNA only is kept here, 48 bases in frame from base 1. RNA was isolated from bulk, unsorted tissue, and RNA quality was assessed with a NanoDrop ND-1000 and an Agilent 2100. Distant non-tumor tissue taken more than 3 cm from the tumor edge was used as the normal lung sample. Newly diagnosed lung cancer patients without prior chemotherapy who had been admitted for thoracic surgery in China between August and November 2014 were enrolled as donors. The study excluded patients who had received radiotherapy or chemotherapy before or who had another cancer at the same time. Pieces of surgical tissue measuring roughly 1-2.3 cm3 were kept in RNAlater solution and stored at -80 degrees C until use.

Sequenced: distant non-tumor lung tissue. The receptor was derived from a man between 60 and 75 years old with non-small cell lung cancer. Rearrangement joined TRBV12-3 or TRBV12-4 to TRBJ2-2, with 7 bases matching TRBD1. Here is the DNA: TGTTCCAGCAGTTGGCCGGTACAGGGGTTCGCCGGGGAACTGTTTTTT. Its translation is CSSSWPVQGFAGELFF.